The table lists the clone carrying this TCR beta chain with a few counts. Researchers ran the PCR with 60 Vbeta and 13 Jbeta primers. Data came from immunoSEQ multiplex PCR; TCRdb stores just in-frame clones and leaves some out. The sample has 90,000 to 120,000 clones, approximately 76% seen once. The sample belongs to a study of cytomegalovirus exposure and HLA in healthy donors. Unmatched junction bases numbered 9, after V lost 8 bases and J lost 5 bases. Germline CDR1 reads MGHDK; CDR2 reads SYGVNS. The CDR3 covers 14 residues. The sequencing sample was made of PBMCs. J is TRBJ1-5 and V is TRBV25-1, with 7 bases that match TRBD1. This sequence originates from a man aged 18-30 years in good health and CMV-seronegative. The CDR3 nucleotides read TGTGCCAGCTCCCAAGGGGGCGTCCATCAGCCCCAGCATTTT. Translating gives CASSQGGVHQPQHF.